A selection of T cell receptor beta chains follows, all from one sample in a study of cytomegalovirus exposure and HLA in healthy donors. Profiling relied on immunoSEQ multiplex PCR, and the TCRdb table lists in-frame clones only, not all of them. The sample records about 200,000 clones, around three quarters being singletons. Sequencing used PBMCs. Receptors were obtained from a woman in her 30s in good health and CMV-seropositive. The CDR3 runs from the conserved cysteine through the conserved F or W.

>TRBJ1-1|TRBV5-5
CASVETPDLNTEAFF
>TRBJ1-2|TRBV7-2
CASSPKGGSANYGYTF
>TRBJ2-4|TRBV7-2
CASSSPTAKNIQYF
>TRBJ2-7|TRBV30
CACLWGGAGWEQYF
>TRBJ2-3|TRBV7-2
CASSLTSVSTDTQYF
>TRBJ2-5|TRBV2
CASSSRRQGMGETQYF
>TRBJ1-1|TRBV10-3
CAISVDRQGNTEAFF
>TRBJ1-4|TRBV5-1
CASAPGGGTTNEKLFF
>TRBJ1-5|TRBV29-1
CSVIPTGLNQPQHF
>TRBJ2-7|TRBV2
CASSRDSSYEQYF
>TRBJ2-7|TRBV5-1
CASSLWTSGTLEQYF
>TRBJ1-2|TRBV9
CASSVEPGARDGYTF
>TRBJ2-6|TRBV29-1
CSVDQRGSAGANVLTF
>TRBJ2-5|TRBV2
CASTEEETQYF
>TRBJ2-7|TRBV7-9
CASTYDNMGYEQYF
>TRBJ1-6|TRBV6-4
CASSERQGSSPLHF
>TRBJ2-1|TRBV4-3
CASGSYNEQFF
>TRBJ2-2|TRBV11-3
CASSSSPGELFF
>TRBJ1-4|TRBV18
CASSPRRGTNEKLFF
>TRBJ2-5|TRBV18
CASSDRDLGSKETQYF
>TRBJ1-1|TRBV7-8
CASSPTEGALITEAFF
>TRBJ1-4|TRBV7-9
CASSPGTGATNEKLFF
>TRBJ2-1|TRBV4-3
CASSLGTSGPFAAYNEQFF
>TRBJ1-2|TRBV4-3
CASSQVPGAGDGYTF
>TRBJ2-7|TRBV10-3
CATRVQDSYEQYF
>TRBJ2-2|TRBV7-8
CASIQGVAGETGELFF
>TRBJ1-5|TRBV19
CASRRRGQGGNQPQHF
>TRBJ2-7|TRBV7-9
CASSLGGGLSYEQYF
>TRBJ2-7|TRBV19
CASSIAGAGEQYF
>TRBJ2-4|TRBV4-2
CASSQNGQGDLNIQYF
>TRBJ2-4|TRBV14
CASSHSTRGAKNIQYF
>TRBJ2-3|TRBV4-1
CASSQDSYSTDTQYF
>TRBJ2-7|TRBV7-8
CASSQTTGTGDEQYF
>TRBJ1-1|TRBV6-6
CAGGKLTRGGTEAFF
>TRBJ2-3|TRBV4-1
CASSRTSGGAEDTQYF
>TRBJ2-5|TRBV9
CASSVDGGSGMVETQYF
>TRBJ1-2|TRBV6-7
CASLVGPTGGVSGGYTF
>TRBJ1-5|TRBV4-2
CASSQERQGRGNQPQHF
>TRBJ2-2|TRBV11-3
CASSLDWVARDYLNTGELFF
>TRBJ1-6|TRBV4-1
CASSQLEESPLHF
>TRBJ1-2|TRBV18
CASSPIGQGRGPYGYTF
>TRBJ2-1|TRBV28
CASSLNTGLVNDEQFF
>TRBJ1-5|TRBV7-8
CASSRLRTAYQPQHF
>TRBJ1-4|TRBV5-4
CASSFWPLSPNEKLFF
>TRBJ2-3|TRBV15
CATSRDGTGLNTDTQYF
>TRBJ1-4|TRBV7-8
CASSFEEEGKLFF